A selection of T cell receptor beta chains follows, all from one sample in a study of beta chain features in type 1 diabetes. Generated by immunoSEQ multiplex PCR, the TCRdb table keeps only in-frame clones and is missing some. This table has about 160,000 clones, approximately 8% appearing once. Sequencing was carried out using central memory CD4+ T cells from blood. The receptors shown here come from a woman in her thirties or forties with type 1 diabetes. Both conserved end residues are part of each CDR3. Each record gives: V gene, J gene, clone size, D gene, CDR3 protein, CDR3 DNA. The D gene is left open where the match is weak. Size is omitted from some rows. Given values are once, few, many or a class for expanded clones.

V gene: TRBV5-6
J gene: TRBJ2-2
clone size: few
D gene: TRBD1
CDR3 protein: CASSFRDRATGELFF
CDR3 DNA: TGTGCCAGCAGCTTCCGGGACAGGGCAACCGGGGAGCTGTTTTTT

V gene: TRBV4-1
J gene: TRBJ1-5
clone size: NA
D gene: TRBD1
CDR3 protein: CASSQADRVHQPQHF
CDR3 DNA: TGCGCCAGCAGCCAAGCGGACAGGGTCCATCAGCCCCAGCATTTT

V gene: TRBV6-1
J gene: TRBJ2-4
clone size: NA
D gene: NA
CDR3 protein: CASSEQAENIQYF
CDR3 DNA: TGTGCCAGCAGTGAACAGGCAGAAAACATTCAGTACTTC

V gene: TRBV7-2
J gene: TRBJ2-2
clone size: NA
D gene: TRBD2
CDR3 protein: CASRRGEAVGELFF
CDR3 DNA: TGTGCCAGCAGGCGGGGGGAGGCGGTCGGGGAGCTGTTTTTT

V gene: TRBV29-1
J gene: TRBJ2-1
clone size: NA
D gene: TRBD2
CDR3 protein: CSVAPGTSGYNEQFF
CDR3 DNA: TGCAGCGTCGCCCCCGGGACTAGCGGATACAATGAGCAGTTCTTC

V gene: TRBV6-5
J gene: TRBJ2-7
clone size: NA
D gene: TRBD1
CDR3 protein: CASRGQGTYEQYF
CDR3 DNA: TGTGCCAGCCGCGGACAGGGCACCTACGAGCAGTACTTC

V gene: TRBV19
J gene: TRBJ2-1
clone size: many
D gene: NA
CDR3 protein: CASSVANEQFF
CDR3 DNA: TGTGCCAGTAGTGTGGCCAATGAGCAGTTCTTC

V gene: TRBV5-1
J gene: TRBJ2-2
clone size: few
D gene: TRBD2
CDR3 protein: CASSLTSGRDTGELFF
CDR3 DNA: TGCGCCAGCAGCCTGACTAGCGGGAGAGACACCGGGGAGCTGTTTTTT

V gene: TRBV4-3
J gene: TRBJ2-7
clone size: NA
D gene: NA
CDR3 protein: CASSAAPRITYEQYF
CDR3 DNA: TGCGCCAGCAGCGCCGCCCCCAGGATTACCTACGAGCAGTACTTC

V gene: TRBV9
J gene: TRBJ2-5
clone size: NA
D gene: NA
CDR3 protein: CASSVGDQGRAETQYF
CDR3 DNA: TGTGCCAGCAGCGTAGGGGATCAGGGAAGGGCAGAGACCCAGTACTTC

V gene: TRBV4-2
J gene: TRBJ1-2
clone size: once
D gene: TRBD1
CDR3 protein: CASSQDEAGGNYGYTF
CDR3 DNA: TGTGCCAGCAGCCAAGATGAAGCAGGGGGAAACTATGGCTACACCTTC

V gene: TRBV29-1
J gene: TRBJ2-5
clone size: NA
D gene: TRBD2
CDR3 protein: CSVRLAEETQYF
CDR3 DNA: TGCAGCGTTCGACTAGCGGAAGAGACCCAGTACTTC

V gene: TRBV4-3
J gene: TRBJ2-7
clone size: few
D gene: NA
CDR3 protein: CASSALRGGSYEQYF
CDR3 DNA: TGCGCCAGCAGCGCACTAAGGGGCGGCTCCTACGAGCAGTACTTC

V gene: TRBV6-6
J gene: TRBJ1-1
clone size: NA
D gene: NA
CDR3 protein: CASSRTEAFF
CDR3 DNA: TGTGCCAGCAGCCGGACAGAAGCTTTCTTT

V gene: TRBV10-3
J gene: TRBJ2-2
clone size: few
D gene: NA
CDR3 protein: CAISTGLTGELFF
CDR3 DNA: TGTGCCATCAGTACAGGGTTAACCGGGGAGCTGTTTTTT

V gene: TRBV15
J gene: TRBJ1-3
clone size: few
D gene: NA
CDR3 protein: CATSFRRGNSGNTIYF
CDR3 DNA: TGTGCCACCAGCTTTCGAAGAGGGAACTCTGGAAACACCATATATTTT

V gene: TRBV30
J gene: TRBJ2-7
clone size: NA
D gene: TRBD1
CDR3 protein: CAWRGQGTHEQYF
CDR3 DNA: TGTGCCTGGAGGGGACAGGGGACCCACGAGCAGTACTTC

V gene: TRBV6-5
J gene: TRBJ1-1
clone size: few
D gene: NA
CDR3 protein: CASSYSRGGTEAFF
CDR3 DNA: TGTGCCAGCAGTTACTCTCGGGGGGGCACTGAAGCTTTCTTT

V gene: TRBV18
J gene: TRBJ1-5
clone size: NA
D gene: TRBD1
CDR3 protein: CASSPLDRGQGQPQHF
CDR3 DNA: TGTGCCAGCTCACCACTGGACAGGGGGCAAGGTCAGCCCCAGCATTTT

V gene: TRBV28
J gene: TRBJ1-1
clone size: NA
D gene: NA
CDR3 protein: CASSSIQAGIEAFF
CDR3 DNA: TGTGCCAGCAGCTCAATTCAGGCGGGGATCGAAGCTTTCTTT

V gene: TRBV2
J gene: TRBJ1-2
clone size: many
D gene: TRBD1
CDR3 protein: CASSETGQGYGYTF
CDR3 DNA: TGTGCCAGCAGTGAAACGGGACAGGGCTATGGCTACACCTTC

V gene: TRBV10-3
J gene: TRBJ1-1
clone size: few
D gene: NA
CDR3 protein: CAATQGGNTEAFF
CDR3 DNA: TGTGCCGCCACCCAAGGGGGGAACACTGAAGCTTTCTTT

V gene: TRBV7-2
J gene: TRBJ2-7
clone size: NA
D gene: NA
CDR3 protein: CASSRISGYEQYF
CDR3 DNA: TGTGCCAGCAGCCGAATTAGCGGCTACGAGCAGTACTTC

V gene: TRBV15
J gene: TRBJ1-3
clone size: few
D gene: NA
CDR3 protein: CATSTRGSSGNTIYF
CDR3 DNA: TGTGCCACCAGCACACGGGGGAGCTCTGGAAACACCATATATTTT

V gene: TRBV7-2
J gene: TRBJ1-1
clone size: few
D gene: NA
CDR3 protein: CASSLMMDTEAFF
CDR3 DNA: TGTGCCAGCAGCCTAATGATGGACACTGAAGCTTTCTTT

V gene: TRBV27
J gene: TRBJ2-2
clone size: NA
D gene: TRBD2
CDR3 protein: CASSGLAVNTGELFF
CDR3 DNA: TGTGCCAGCAGCGGACTAGCGGTGAACACCGGGGAGCTGTTTTTT

V gene: TRBV5-1
J gene: TRBJ2-7
clone size: NA
D gene: NA
CDR3 protein: CASGTGGNSYEQYF
CDR3 DNA: TGCGCCAGCGGTACCGGGGGAAACTCCTACGAGCAGTACTTC

V gene: TRBV7-3
J gene: TRBJ2-7
clone size: few
D gene: TRBD1
CDR3 protein: CASSLQGDSYEQYF
CDR3 DNA: TGTGCCAGCAGCTTACAGGGGGACTCCTACGAGCAGTACTTC

V gene: TRBV28
J gene: TRBJ1-2
clone size: few
D gene: TRBD1
CDR3 protein: CASSSGQGAYGYTF
CDR3 DNA: TGTGCCAGCAGCTCAGGACAGGGGGCATATGGCTACACCTTC

V gene: TRBV7-2
J gene: TRBJ2-5
clone size: NA
D gene: NA
CDR3 protein: CASSPTRVQETQYF
CDR3 DNA: TGTGCCAGCAGCCCTACCAGGGTTCAAGAGACCCAGTACTTC

V gene: TRBV6-1
J gene: TRBJ2-7
clone size: NA
D gene: NA
CDR3 protein: CASSELNYEQYF
CDR3 DNA: TGTGCCAGCAGTGAGTTAAACTACGAGCAGTACTTC

V gene: TRBV2
J gene: TRBJ2-6
clone size: many
D gene: NA
CDR3 protein: CASRESRSNVLTF
CDR3 DNA: TGTGCCAGCAGGGAAAGTCGGTCCAACGTCCTGACTTTC

V gene: TRBV20-1
J gene: TRBJ1-1
clone size: few
D gene: NA
CDR3 protein: CSAGDRPTFF
CDR3 DNA: TGCAGTGCTGGAGACAGGCCAACTTTCTTT

V gene: TRBV5-1
J gene: TRBJ2-1
clone size: few
D gene: NA
CDR3 protein: CASSSRSDNEQFF
CDR3 DNA: TGCGCCAGCAGCTCGAGATCTGACAATGAGCAGTTCTTC

V gene: TRBV7-9
J gene: TRBJ1-4
clone size: NA
D gene: TRBD1
CDR3 protein: CASSTGQRGPRTNEKLFF
CDR3 DNA: TGTGCCAGCAGCACGGGACAGAGGGGACCTAGGACTAATGAAAAACTGTTTTTT

V gene: TRBV11-3
J gene: TRBJ2-1
clone size: few
D gene: NA
CDR3 protein: CASSERGIEQFF
CDR3 DNA: TGTGCCAGCAGCGAAAGGGGAATTGAGCAGTTCTTC

V gene: TRBV29-1
J gene: TRBJ2-3
clone size: many
D gene: NA
CDR3 protein: CSVEPLISDTQYF
CDR3 DNA: TGCAGCGTTGAGCCACTAATCTCAGATACGCAGTATTTT

V gene: TRBV5-1
J gene: TRBJ2-3
clone size: NA
D gene: TRBD1
CDR3 protein: CASSLETGPVTQYF
CDR3 DNA: TGCGCCAGCAGCTTGGAGACAGGGCCAGTTACGCAGTATTTT

V gene: TRBV4-1
J gene: TRBJ1-2
clone size: few
D gene: TRBD1
CDR3 protein: CASSYRTGDGYTF
CDR3 DNA: TGCGCCAGCAGCTATCGGACAGGGGATGGCTACACCTTC

V gene: TRBV28
J gene: TRBJ2-1
clone size: NA
D gene: NA
CDR3 protein: CASSLLGGAGGYNEQFF
CDR3 DNA: TGTGCCAGCAGTTTATTGGGGGGAGCGGGCGGCTACAATGAGCAGTTCTTC

V gene: TRBV29-1
J gene: TRBJ2-1
clone size: NA
D gene: TRBD2
CDR3 protein: CSVQAGGAYEQFF
CDR3 DNA: TGCAGCGTCCAAGCGGGGGGAGCTTATGAGCAGTTCTTC

V gene: TRBV5-1
J gene: TRBJ2-2
clone size: NA
D gene: TRBD2
CDR3 protein: CASSLVAGSNTGELFF
CDR3 DNA: TGCGCCAGCAGCTTGGTAGCGGGAAGTAACACCGGGGAGCTGTTTTTT

V gene: TRBV19
J gene: TRBJ1-5
clone size: few
D gene: NA
CDR3 protein: CASSRRTEGSNQPQHF
CDR3 DNA: TGTGCCAGTAGTAGACGGACAGAGGGGAGCAATCAGCCCCAGCATTTT

V gene: TRBV29-1
J gene: TRBJ2-3
clone size: NA
D gene: TRBD2
CDR3 protein: CSAVGREGKGDTQYF
CDR3 DNA: TGCAGTGCCGTCGGGAGGGAGGGGAAAGGAGATACGCAGTATTTT

V gene: TRBV29-1
J gene: TRBJ1-1
clone size: few
D gene: NA
CDR3 protein: CSVEKGVGTEAFF
CDR3 DNA: TGCAGCGTTGAAAAGGGGGTGGGCACTGAAGCTTTCTTT

V gene: TRBV30
J gene: TRBJ2-7
clone size: few
D gene: NA
CDR3 protein: CAWSGDIEQYF
CDR3 DNA: TGTGCCTGGAGTGGGGACATAGAGCAGTACTTC

V gene: TRBV28
J gene: TRBJ1-3
clone size: few
D gene: TRBD1
CDR3 protein: CASSSTGIGNTIYF
CDR3 DNA: TGTGCCAGCAGTTCGACAGGGATCGGAAACACCATATATTTT

V gene: TRBV28
J gene: TRBJ2-1
clone size: NA
D gene: NA
CDR3 protein: CASSPRLHEQFF
CDR3 DNA: TGTGCCAGCAGTCCCCGTCTACATGAGCAGTTCTTC

V gene: TRBV6-6
J gene: TRBJ2-7
clone size: many
D gene: TRBD1
CDR3 protein: CASRPTGVSYEQYF
CDR3 DNA: TGTGCCAGCAGACCGACAGGGGTCTCCTACGAGCAGTACTTC

V gene: TRBV6-5
J gene: TRBJ1-6
clone size: NA
D gene: NA
CDR3 protein: CASRGGAYNSPLHF
CDR3 DNA: TGTGCCAGCCGAGGGGGGGCTTATAATTCACCCCTCCACTTT

V gene: TRBV7-2
J gene: TRBJ1-2
clone size: NA
D gene: TRBD1
CDR3 protein: CASRPLTIGQGGYGYTF
CDR3 DNA: TGTGCCAGCAGGCCTCTTACTATAGGACAGGGAGGCTATGGCTACACCTTC

V gene: TRBV7-2
J gene: TRBJ1-5
clone size: few
D gene: NA
CDR3 protein: CASSPTSQGSNQPQHF
CDR3 DNA: TGTGCCAGCAGTCCCACCTCTCAGGGTAGCAATCAGCCCCAGCATTTT

V gene: TRBV9
J gene: TRBJ1-2
clone size: few
D gene: NA
CDR3 protein: CASSLNAANYGYTF
CDR3 DNA: TGTGCCAGCAGCTTAAATGCAGCTAACTATGGCTACACCTTC